This T cell receptor beta chain is drawn from a study of CD8 T cells in ankylosing spondylitis. Study-wide points: Before this, some motif variants had been reported in reactive arthritis synovial fluid and blood. Relatively scarce in peripheral blood, disease-linked clones were CD8+. There was a TCR beta motif, made of several highly homologous variants, that appeared characteristic of ankylosing spondylitis blood. Reportedly, disease-linked clones are significantly enriched in ankylosing spondylitis patients' matched synovial fluid.

Of note for this clonotype: Its cognate antigen is unknown.

The CDR3 extends over 15 amino acids. V was trimmed by 2 bases and J by 2 bases, leaving 11 bases between them. Germline-derived CDR1 and CDR2 are MDHEN and SYDVKM. Scientists made TCR beta libraries using quantitative 5'-RACE with molecular barcodes. TCRdb recomputed calls from the 5' RACE reads with MiXCR, one row per CDR3 protein. The sample contains about 330,000 distinct CDR3 sequences, approximately 8.2% of which appear only once. Specimen: blood, either unsorted or a sorted T cell fraction (not recorded which). The chain joins TRBV28 to TRBJ2-3, with D perhaps TRBD1 (5 bases). This receptor was identified in a male donor with ankylosing spondylitis. The CDR3 nucleotides read TGTGCCAGCAGTTTACTATGGACAAACACAGATACGCAGTATTTT. It encodes CASSLLWTNTDTQYF.